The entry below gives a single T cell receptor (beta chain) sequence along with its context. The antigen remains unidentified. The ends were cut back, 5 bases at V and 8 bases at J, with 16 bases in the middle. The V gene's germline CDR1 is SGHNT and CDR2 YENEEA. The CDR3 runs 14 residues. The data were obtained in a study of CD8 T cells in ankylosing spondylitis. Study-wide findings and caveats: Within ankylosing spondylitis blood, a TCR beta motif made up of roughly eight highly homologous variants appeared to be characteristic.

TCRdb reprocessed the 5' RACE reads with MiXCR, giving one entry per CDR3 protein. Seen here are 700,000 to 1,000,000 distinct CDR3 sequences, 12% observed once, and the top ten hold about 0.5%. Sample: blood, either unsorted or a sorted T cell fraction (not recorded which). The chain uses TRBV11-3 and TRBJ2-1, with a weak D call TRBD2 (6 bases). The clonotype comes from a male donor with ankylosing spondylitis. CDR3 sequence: CASSPGLGKDEQFF. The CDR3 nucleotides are TGTGCCAGCAGCCCGGGACTGGGGAAGGATGAGCAGTTCTTC.